Sequencing of this T cell receptor beta chain was carried out in a study of T cell responses to AZD1222 COVID-19 vaccine. Data came from immunoSEQ multiplex PCR; TCRdb stores just in-frame clones and leaves some out. The data hold 98,000 or so clones, with roughly 87% observed a single time. As concerns this clone: Antigen: not known.

Trimming stripped 4 bases from V and 3 bases from J, with 19 bases between. Germline-derived CDR1 and CDR2 are MDHEN and SYDVKM. CDR3 length: 16 amino acids. General observations from the study: Close to half of all spike-specific TCRs reportedly target regions of the variants that are unmutated. The span of vaccine-associated CD4 TCRs extended across spike, with dominance at 160-218 and 743-854.

Sequenced here: peripheral blood, sampled on day 0 of MenACWY control vaccination. This receptor was taken from an adult in good health. This chain links TRBV28 with TRBJ2-7, with D perhaps given as TRBD1 or TRBD2 (5 bases each). The CDR3 sequence: CASSSPGTPQNYEQYF. The DNA of the CDR3 is TGTGCCAGCAGTTCACCCGGGACGCCTCAAAACTACGAGCAGTACTTC.